Detailed here is one T cell receptor beta chain. Its antigen is still unknown. Germline is not matched at one junction end, which may reflect a read error. PCR was performed a second time for about 7 to 12 cycles using a sample-barcoded 5' primer and a J-beta primer mix. Each CDR3 protein is one row after TCRdb ran MiXCR on the 5' RACE reads. The sample contains 1.5 million to 2 million distinct CDR3 sequences, 28% of which appear only once. This entry comes from a study of blood T cells in healthy people across ages. The germline gives CDR1 SGHTA, CDR2 FQGNSA. CDR3 size: 15 residues. Study-wide findings and caveats: PBMCs went unsorted, and a conclusive naive versus antigen-experienced comparison was therefore prevented. When set beside aged donors, long-lived donors presented more naive CD4+ cells and higher diversity.

Each donor supplied 8 to 10 milliliters of peripheral blood. Total RNA, at least 5.5 micrograms per sample, came from PBMCs. The V call is TRBV7-2, the J call TRBJ2-1, with a possible D match to TRBD2 (5 bases). The specimen sequenced was blood. The source of this sequence is a woman aged 25 to 39 in good health. CDR3 protein: CATAESGASYNERFF. DNA of the CDR3: TGTGCCACTGCCGAGAGCGGCGCCTCCTACAATGAGCGGTTCTTC.